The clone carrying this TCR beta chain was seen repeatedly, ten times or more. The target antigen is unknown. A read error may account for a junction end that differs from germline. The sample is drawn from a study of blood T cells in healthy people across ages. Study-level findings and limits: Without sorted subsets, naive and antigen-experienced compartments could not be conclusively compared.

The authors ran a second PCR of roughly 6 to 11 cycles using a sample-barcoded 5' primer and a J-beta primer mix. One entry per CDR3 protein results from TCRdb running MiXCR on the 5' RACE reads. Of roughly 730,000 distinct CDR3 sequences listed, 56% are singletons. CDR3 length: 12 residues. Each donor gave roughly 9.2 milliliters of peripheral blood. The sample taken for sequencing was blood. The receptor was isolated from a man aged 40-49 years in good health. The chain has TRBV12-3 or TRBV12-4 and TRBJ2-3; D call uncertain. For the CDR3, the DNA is TGTGCCAGCAGATTAGCACCAGATACGCAGTATTTT. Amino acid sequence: CASRLAPDTQYF.